Listed below are T cell receptor beta chains from one sample, sequenced in a study of T-cell reconstitution after alpha-beta-depleted transplantation in children. From the PCR reads, TCRdb called clonotypes with MiXCR, one entry per CDR3 protein. This table holds fewer than 1 million distinct CDR3 sequences, 15% to 20% found once. Sequencing used PBMCs, mostly from graft donor cells, obtained 360 days after TCRalphabeta/CD19-depleted stem cell transplant. Receptors were obtained from a male patient aged 10-17 years who had a stem cell transplant for acute lymphoblastic leukemia, so the T cells may come from the graft donor. CDR3s leave out the opening cysteine and the closing phenylalanine or tryptophan.

J	V	CDR3
TRBJ1-3	TRBV12-3/TRBV12-4	ASSLNRASGNTIY
TRBJ2-7	TRBV18	ASSPSLSGLYEQY
TRBJ2-2	TRBV9	ASSVFGSGELF
TRBJ2-7	TRBV5-1	ASSLKLAGGSEQY
TRBJ2-7	TRBV7-9	ASSLQLYEQY
TRBJ1-2	TRBV12-3/TRBV12-4	ASSLGGIPRGYGYT
TRBJ2-1	TRBV18	ASSPLHNEQF
TRBJ2-7	TRBV18	ASSPATSPEQY
TRBJ2-3	TRBV9	ARDRERVDTQY
TRBJ2-6	TRBV27	ASSFWGSGANVLT
TRBJ2-7	TRBV27	ASSWAGSSYEQY
TRBJ1-1	TRBV29-1	SVRYAPTGTEAF
TRBJ2-2	TRBV7-3	ASSYSPTLAVNTGELF
TRBJ2-6	TRBV7-6	ASSVRGSGANVLT
TRBJ2-7	TRBV7-8	ASSPSGTPYEQY
TRBJ2-3	TRBV20-1	SARESSVPDTQY
TRBJ2-1	TRBV10-2	ASRTGPYNEQF